Shown below are 5 T cell receptor beta chains from a single sample sequenced in a study of T cells in Graves' hyperthyroidism and ophthalmopathy. It was RNA transcripts that yielded the amplified TCR beta CDR3 regions. The HTBI set primed first-round TCR CDR3 RT-PCR. TCRdb re-called the multiplex PCR reads with MiXCR, one entry per CDR3 protein. Here the sample spans under 350,000 distinct CDR3 sequences, roughly 15% being singletons. The sequencing input was blood. Source of these receptors: a woman aged 40 to 55 with Graves' ophthalmopathy.

This clonotype occurred many times. The rearrangement links TRBV19 to TRBJ1-1, with unresolved D. V dropped 0 bases and J dropped 5 bases, with 7 bases sitting between them. CDR1 and CDR2 from the germline V gene are LNHDA and SQIVND (reference sequence). This CDR3 has 13 amino acids. CDR3 in DNA: TGTGCCAGTAGTATAGACTCGGAGACTGAAGCTTTCTTT. Protein sequence: CASSIDSETEAFF.

This clonotype was observed many times. V usage is TRBV28 and J usage is TRBJ2-3; the D is unclear. The CDR3 is made up of 17 amino acids. V lost 4 bases and J 2 bases, leaving 19 bases between the germline ends. Germline V gene lookup returns CDR1 MDHEN and CDR2 SYDVKM. CDR3 coding DNA: TGTGCCAGCAGTTCTCCACTGCAACTACTTAACACAGATACGCAGTATTTT. Translating it yields CASSSPLQLLNTDTQYF.

This clonotype has more than one count but fewer than ten. The rearrangement joins TRBV18 to TRBJ1-2; D gene unclear. The CDR3 has 13 residues. The V end was cut by 2 bases, the J end by 4 bases, with 8 bases between. The germline gives CDR1 KGHSH, CDR2 LQKENI. The CDR3 bases are TGTGCCAGCTCACCATCGCCAGTCTATGGCTACACCTTC. Its translation: CASSPSPVYGYTF.

The chain links TRBV27 to TRBJ2-5; D could derive from TRBD1 or TRBD2 (5 bases each). CDR1 and CDR2 from the germline V gene are MNHEY and SMNVEV (reference sequence). Trimming pared 4 bases from V and 1 base from J, leaving 13 bases between. The CDR3 is made up of 15 amino acids. The CDR3 nucleotides are TGTGCCAGCAGTTCCAGGGACGGGCGCCAAGAGACCCAGTACTTC. This codes for CASSSRDGRQETQYF.

This clonotype occurred many times. This chain joins TRBV20-1 and TRBJ2-1; a weak D match, TRBD1 (6 bases). The V gene's germline CDR1 is DFQATT and CDR2 SNEGSKA (reference sequence). CDR3 length equals 17 residues. With 8 bases removed from V and 1 base from J, the gap between germline ends came to 24 bases. The CDR3 DNA reads TGCAGTTCCTCTATGGGAATGGGGGCAGGATCCTACAATGAGCAGTTCTTC. Residues: CSSSMGMGAGSYNEQFF.